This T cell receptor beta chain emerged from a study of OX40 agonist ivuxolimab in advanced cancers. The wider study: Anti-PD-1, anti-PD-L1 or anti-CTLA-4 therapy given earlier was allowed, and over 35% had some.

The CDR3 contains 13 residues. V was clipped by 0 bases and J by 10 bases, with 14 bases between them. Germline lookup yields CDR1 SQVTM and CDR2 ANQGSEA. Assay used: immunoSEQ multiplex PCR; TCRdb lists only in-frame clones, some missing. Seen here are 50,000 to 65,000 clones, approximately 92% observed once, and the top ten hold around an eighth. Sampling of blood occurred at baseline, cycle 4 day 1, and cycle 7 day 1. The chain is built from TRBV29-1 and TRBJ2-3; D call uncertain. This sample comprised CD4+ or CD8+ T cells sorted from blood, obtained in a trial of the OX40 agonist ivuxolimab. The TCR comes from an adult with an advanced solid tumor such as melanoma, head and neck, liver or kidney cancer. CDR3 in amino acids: CSVEDGQLAAQYF. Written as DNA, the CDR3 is TGCAGCGTTGAAGATGGCCAGCTTGCTGCGCAGTATTTT.